These 28 T cell receptor beta chains were sequenced from one sample in a study of T-cell memory formation after mild COVID-19. Each CDR3 protein gets one entry after TCRdb re-called the 5' RACE reads with MiXCR. The sample lists approximately 88,000 distinct CDR3 sequences, nearly 25% occurring once. The sequenced sample was PBMCs or a T cell subset sorted from them (not recorded which). The receptor source for this set is a man aged 18 to 30 who had mild COVID-19 (a few samples of this study predate the infection). Cell type and time point are not known.

In its sample, this clonotype was seen a few times. The V call is TRBV4-3, the J call TRBJ2-7; D remains unclear. The V gene lost 4 bases and the J gene lost 3 bases, with 10 bases spanning the gap. Per germline, CDR1 LGHNA and CDR2 YSLEER. The CDR3 is made up of 13 amino acids. The CDR3 reads CASSPKDGYEQYF. The CDR3 DNA follows: TGCGCCAGCAGCCCAAAAGACGGCTACGAGCAGTACTTC.

The chain links TRBV9 to TRBJ1-6; 7 bases are a match to TRBD1. V gave up 0 bases and J gave up 7 bases; unmatched junction bases: 1. The germline CDR1 and CDR2 sequences are SGDLS and YYNGEE. The CDR3 totals 14 residues. This chain's CDR3 is CASSVEGANSPLHF. Here the CDR3 DNA reads TGTGCCAGCAGCGTAGAGGGGGCCAATTCACCCCTCCACTTT.

The rearrangement joins TRBV6-6 to TRBJ2-7; D call uncertain. The CDR3 sequence is 15 residues long. Germline-derived CDR1 and CDR2 are MNHNY and SVGAGI (reference sequence). Trimming cost V 6 bases and J 0 bases, with 15 bases left between them. The CDR3 sequence is CASRRIRDRSYEQYF. CDR3 sequence (DNA): TGTGCCAGCAGACGGATACGCGACCGCTCCTACGAGCAGTACTTC.

This chain links TRBV18 with TRBJ2-6; D is unclear. This CDR3 region has 14 residues. Trimming shortened V by 2 bases and J by 4 bases, and 6 bases separated the two germline ends. In germline, CDR1 is KGHSH, CDR2 LQKENI. The CDR3 here is CASSPGTGANVLTF. For the CDR3, the DNA is TGTGCCAGCTCACCAGGAACCGGGGCCAACGTCCTGACTTTC. Supplemented by reference TRBV18 and TRBJ2-6, the full variable domain reads NAGVMQNPRHLVRRRGQEARLRCSPMKGHSHVYWYRQLPEEGLKFMVYLQKENIIDESGMPKERFSAEFPKEGPSILRIQQVVRGDSAAYFCASSPGTGANVLTFGAGSRLTVL.

This chain links TRBV5-6 with TRBJ1-5; unclear D gene. Between the trimmed V and J ends, which lost 2 bases and 7 bases, there was a span of 10 bases. The CDR3 runs to 13 residues. From germline, CDR1 is SGHDT and CDR2 YYEEEE. The DNA for the CDR3 is TGTGCCAGCAGCTTCGGCCTTGGGCAGCCCCAGCATTTT. It translates to CASSFGLGQPQHF.

The table lists this clonotype with many counts. The CDR3 protein is CSASSTFDYNEQFF. CDR3 DNA: TGCAGTGCCTCGTCGACTTTCGACTACAATGAGCAGTTCTTC. The chain employs TRBV20-1 and TRBJ2-1; no reliable D call. Deletions cut 6 bases from V and 3 bases from J, with 15 bases between. CDR3 size: 14 residues. CDR1 is DFQATT and CDR2 is SNEGSKA in the germline V gene (reference sequence).

This clonotype was counted a few times. The CDR3 here is CASSRSGGARNEQFF. CDR3 sequence (DNA): TGTGCCAGCAGCCGTAGCGGGGGGGCAAGGAATGAGCAGTTCTTC. This chain joins TRBV3-1 and TRBJ2-1; 11 nucleotides line up with TRBD2. V trimming: 4 bases; J trimming: 7 bases; junction bases outside the gene matches: 6. Per the germline V gene, CDR1 is LGHDT and CDR2 is YNNKEL (reference sequence). The CDR3 is 15 residues long.

V and J are TRBV9 and TRBJ1-3, with TRBD1 as a possible D gene (6 bases). Trimming shortened V by 0 bases and J by 4 bases, and 14 bases separated the two germline ends. The CDR3 has 16 residues. Looked up from germline, CDR1 is SGDLS and CDR2 is YYNGEE. The CDR3 loop reads CASSVVDQGKGNTIYF. For the CDR3, the DNA is TGTGCCAGCAGCGTAGTAGACCAGGGGAAAGGAAACACCATATATTTT.

The genes are TRBV12-3 or TRBV12-4 and TRBJ2-2; 11 nucleotides match TRBD2. This CDR3 is 15 amino acids long. V trimming: 6 bases; J trimming: 3 bases; junction bases outside the gene matches: 3. The CDR3 coding sequence is TGTGCCAGCAGGGGACTAGCGGAGTACACCGGGGAGCTGTTTTTT. Residues: CASRGLAEYTGELFF.

The J gene is TRBJ2-7, the V gene TRBV20-1; 8 bases align to TRBD2. There are 14 residues in the CDR3. The ends lost 3 bases at V and 4 bases at J; junction bases unmatched: 8. Germline CDR1 reads DFQATT; CDR2 reads SNEGSKA (reference sequence). CDR3 bases: TGCAGTGCTAGTTACGCGGGGGGACTATACGAGCAGTACTTC. It yields the protein CSASYAGGLYEQYF.

This chain uses TRBV5-1 with TRBJ2-3, with D unresolved. This CDR3 contains 12 residues. V was cut by 5 bases and J by 4 bases, with 8 bases left in between. From germline, CDR1 is SGHRS and CDR2 YFSETQ. Written as DNA, the CDR3 is TGCGCCAGCAGTGTAATACCAGATACGCAGTATTTT. This translates into CASSVIPDTQYF.

J is TRBJ2-3 and V is TRBV25-1; a possible D gene is TRBD2 (5 bases). Germline CDR1 is MGHDK and CDR2 is SYGVNS. The CDR3 spans 12 residues. The chain's CDR3 is CPEAPSTDTQYF. The CDR3 DNA follows: TGTCCGGAGGCTCCTTCCACAGATACGCAGTATTTT.

This clonotype came up many times. This rearrangement joins TRBV4-3 to TRBJ2-2; 10 nucleotides line up with TRBD1. The CDR3 length is 16 residues. In germline, CDR1 is LGHNA, CDR2 YSLEER. The V and J ends lost 3 bases and 1 base, in that order; junction bases with no gene match: 2. CDR3 nucleotides: TGCGCCAGCAGCCACGGGACAGGGGAGAACACCGGGGAGCTGTTTTTT. Protein product: CASSHGTGENTGELFF.

This clonotype was counted between two and nine times. This sequence joins TRBV29-1 and TRBJ2-5; 15 positions agree with TRBD2. This CDR3 has 16 residues. Per germline, CDR1 SQVTM and CDR2 ANQGSEA. The V segment lost 7 bases and the J segment 4 bases; nucleotides outside the gene matches: 10. The CDR3 reads CSALGLAGGPVETQYF. As DNA, the CDR3 is TGCAGCGCCCTCGGACTAGCGGGGGGGCCGGTAGAGACCCAGTACTTC.

A few counts support this clonotype. V and J are TRBV6-2 or TRBV6-3 and TRBJ2-1; D assignment may be TRBD1 or TRBD2 (5 bases each). With 6 bases removed from V and 12 bases from J, the gap between germline ends came to 15 bases. Germline values: CDR1 MNHEY, CDR2 SVGEGT. The CDR3 contains 12 residues. The CDR3 region has the DNA TGTGCCAGCAGCCTCAGGGACGACGTGCAGTTCTTC. It is translated as CASSLRDDVQFF.

This sequence joins TRBV3-1 and TRBJ2-1; the D call may be TRBD1 or TRBD2 (5 bases each). CDR3 length: 14 residues. The germline V and J ends were trimmed by 5 bases and 8 bases, with 16 bases remaining between them. Germline V gene data show CDR1 as LGHDT and CDR2 as YNNKEL (reference sequence). Here the CDR3 DNA reads TGTGCCAGCAGCGCGCCGGGGCCATATGATGAGCAGTTCTTC. It is translated as CASSAPGPYDEQFF.

The rearrangement links TRBV6-5 to TRBJ1-3; unclear D gene. This CDR3 region has 16 residues. The germline V gene has CDR1 MNHEY and CDR2 SVGAGI. Trimming removed 2 bases at V and 3 bases at J, with 14 bases between. The CDR3 bases are TGTGCCAGCAGTTACGGATTAGGCCAGGTTGGAAACACCATATATTTT. This translates into CASSYGLGQVGNTIYF.

The sample holds a few counts of this clonotype. This sequence joins TRBV4-1 and TRBJ1-1; 10 positions match TRBD1. V was clipped by 3 bases and J by 4 bases; unmatched bases: 14. CDR1 and CDR2 (germline): MGHRA, YSYEKL. The CDR3 runs to 18 residues. DNA for the CDR3: TGCGCCAGCAGCCAGACCCCAGGACAGGGGGTAAGGGGCACTGAAGCTTTCTTT. It translates to CASSQTPGQGVRGTEAFF.

This clonotype was seen repeatedly, ten times or more. The chain joins TRBV4-3 to TRBJ2-1; possibly TRBD1 or TRBD2 for D (5 bases each). Trimming cost V 5 bases and J 0 bases, with 11 bases left between them. The CDR3 consists of 15 residues. Germline lookup yields CDR1 LGHNA and CDR2 YSLEER. This chain's CDR3 is CASSEGTASYNEQFF. CDR3 nucleotide sequence: TGCGCCAGCAGCGAGGGGACGGCCTCCTACAATGAGCAGTTCTTC.

The chain recombines TRBV7-3 with TRBJ2-1; no clear D gene. From germline, CDR1 is SGHTA and CDR2 FQGTGA. V lost 2 bases, J lost 8 bases, and 13 bases lay in between. The length of the CDR3 is 14 residues. The CDR3 reads CASSLETSYDEQFF. The CDR3, as DNA: TGTGCCAGCAGCTTAGAAACCTCGTACGATGAGCAGTTCTTC.

This clonotype was observed once. V usage is TRBV19 and J usage is TRBJ2-1; D is unclear. The V gene lost 0 bases and the J gene lost 5 bases, with 14 bases spanning the gap. The CDR3 length is 16 residues. Germline V gene sequence: CDR1 LNHDA, CDR2 SQIVND (reference sequence). CDR3 loop: CASSIDSRARNNEQFF. The DNA of the CDR3 is TGTGCCAGTAGTATAGATAGCCGGGCTCGGAACAATGAGCAGTTCTTC.

In this sample, this clonotype turned up many times. The chain links TRBV28 to TRBJ2-6, with a weak D call TRBD2 (6 bases). Germline V gene data show CDR1 as MDHEN and CDR2 as SYDVKM. This CDR3 is 15 amino acids long. With 5 bases removed from V and 4 bases from J, the gap between germline ends came to 12 bases. CDR3 in DNA: TGTGCCAGCAGTGGAGGGGTAACCGGGGCCAACGTCCTGACTTTC. Translated, it gives CASSGGVTGANVLTF.

The gene calls are TRBV19 and TRBJ1-3; D is uncertain. V was shortened by 6 bases and J by 4 bases, with 22 bases between the two germline ends. Germline V gives CDR1 LNHDA, CDR2 SQIVND (reference sequence). The CDR3 sequence is 17 residues long. The CDR3 loop reads CASSQPKEMTRGNTIYF. In nucleotides, the CDR3 is TGTGCCAGTAGCCAACCAAAGGAGATGACGCGGGGAAACACCATATATTTT.

This clonotype was seen only a few times. The chain has TRBV7-6 and TRBJ2-1; D gene unclear. V gave up 5 bases and J gave up 8 bases, with 13 bases separating them. Germline CDR1 SGHVS, CDR2 FNYEAQ. There are 13 residues in the CDR3. In DNA, the CDR3 is TGTGCCAGCAGCCCCCTCAGGATCCATGAGCAGTTCTTC. Protein product: CASSPLRIHEQFF.

This clonotype has a handful of counts. The V gene is TRBV4-2, the J gene TRBJ2-3; D remains ambiguous. The CDR3 runs 14 residues. CDR1 and CDR2 (germline): LGHNA, YNFKEQ. Deletions cut 1 base from V and 4 bases from J, with 9 bases between. CDR3 region: CASSQGGGADTQYF. CDR3 coding DNA: TGTGCCAGCAGCCAAGGGGGTGGGGCAGATACGCAGTATTTT.

The V and J genes are TRBV4-3 and TRBJ1-1; D gene unclear. CDR1 and CDR2 from the germline V gene are LGHNA and YSLEER. V dropped 1 base and J dropped 5 bases, with 11 bases sitting between them. The CDR3 covers 14 residues. CDR3 sequence: CASSQVHPGTEAFF. The DNA for the CDR3 is TGCGCCAGCAGCCAAGTTCACCCGGGAACTGAAGCTTTCTTT.

This clonotype occurred a few times. The J gene is TRBJ2-3, the V gene TRBV10-3; TRBD2 matches at 8 bases. Germline V gene sequence: CDR1 ENHRY, CDR2 SYGVKD. The CDR3 has 17 amino acids. V shed 6 bases, J shed 2 bases, and the junction held 13 bases outside the gene matches. The CDR3 nucleotides read TGTGCCATCAGATCAAGCTTAGCGGGGCAACTCACAGATACGCAGTATTTT. It codes for CAIRSSLAGQLTDTQYF.

The chain recombines TRBV7-9 with TRBJ2-2, with 11 bases lining up with TRBD2. V lost 5 bases and J lost 5; bases outside the gene matches: 7. The length of the CDR3 is 16 residues. The V gene's germline CDR1 is SEHNR and CDR2 FQNEAQ (reference sequence). The CDR3 is CASSATSGGPTGELFF. The CDR3 DNA is TGTGCCAGCAGCGCTACTAGCGGGGGACCAACCGGGGAGCTGTTTTTT.